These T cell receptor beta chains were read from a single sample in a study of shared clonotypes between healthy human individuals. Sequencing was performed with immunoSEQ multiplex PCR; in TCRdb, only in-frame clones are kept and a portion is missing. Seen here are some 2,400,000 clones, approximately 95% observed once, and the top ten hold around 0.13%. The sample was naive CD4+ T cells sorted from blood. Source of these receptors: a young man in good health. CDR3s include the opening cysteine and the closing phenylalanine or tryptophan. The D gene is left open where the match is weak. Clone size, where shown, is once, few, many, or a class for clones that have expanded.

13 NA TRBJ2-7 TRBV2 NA CASTTMSSYEQYF TGTGCCAGCACCACCATGAGCTCCTACGAGCAGTACTTC
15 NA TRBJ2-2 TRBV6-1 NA CASSVWAPGTGELFF TGTGCCAGCAGTGTTTGGGCCCCCGGCACCGGGGAGCTGTTTTTT
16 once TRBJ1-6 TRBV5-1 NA CASSLGGSSYNSPLHF TGCGCCAGCAGCTTGGGAGGAAGCTCCTATAATTCACCCCTCCACTTT
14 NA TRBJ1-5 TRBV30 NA CAWSVSGLNQPQHF TGTGCCTGGAGTGTTTCCGGGCTCAATCAGCCCCAGCATTTT
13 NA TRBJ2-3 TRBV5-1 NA CASSSSSPDTQYF TGCGCCAGCAGCTCTTCATCCCCAGATACGCAGTATTTT
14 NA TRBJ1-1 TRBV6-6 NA CASSPPGAGTEAFF TGTGCCAGCAGTCCTCCCGGGGCGGGAACTGAAGCTTTCTTT
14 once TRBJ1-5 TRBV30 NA CAWSERFLNQPQHF TGTGCCTGGAGTGAGCGGTTCCTCAATCAGCCCCAGCATTTT
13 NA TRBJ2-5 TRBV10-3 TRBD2 CATGGGTQETQYF TGTGCCACCGGGGGGGGGACCCAAGAGACCCAGTACTTC
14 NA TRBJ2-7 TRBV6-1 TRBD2 CASSKSSGSYEQYF TGTGCCAGCAGTAAGTCTAGCGGGTCATACGAGCAGTACTTC
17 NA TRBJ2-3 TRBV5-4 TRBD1 CASRIGGSVFSTDTQYF TGTGCCAGCAGGATAGGGGGCTCTGTTTTCTCCACAGATACGCAGTATTTT
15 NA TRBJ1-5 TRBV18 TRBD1 CASSPTGGLNQPQHF TGTGCCAGCTCACCTACAGGGGGGCTCAATCAGCCCCAGCATTTT
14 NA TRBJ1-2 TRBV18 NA CASSRLGQIHGYTF TGTGCCAGCTCACGCCTCGGACAGATCCATGGCTACACCTTC
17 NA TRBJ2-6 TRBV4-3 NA CASSQDLGSPGANVLTF TGCGCCAGCAGCCAAGATCTGGGGTCTCCGGGGGCCAACGTCCTGACTTTC
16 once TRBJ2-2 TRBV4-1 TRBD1 CASSRSGQGAWERLFF TGCGCCAGCAGCCGATCGGGACAGGGGGCGTGGGAACGGCTGTTTTTT
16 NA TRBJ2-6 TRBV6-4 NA CASSPLGGPGANVLTF TGTGCCAGCAGTCCCTTGGGGGGGCCTGGGGCCAACGTCCTGACTTTC
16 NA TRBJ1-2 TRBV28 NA CASSLLQPEVFHGYTF TGTGCCAGCAGTTTATTACAGCCGGAGGTCTTTCATGGCTACACCTTC
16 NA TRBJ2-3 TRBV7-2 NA CASSLVGPRQGDTQYF TGTGCCAGCAGCTTAGTCGGCCCCCGGCAGGGAGATACGCAGTATTTT
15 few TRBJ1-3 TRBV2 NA CASSEGRGPGNTIYF TGTGCCAGCAGTGAAGGCAGGGGTCCTGGAAACACCATATATTTT
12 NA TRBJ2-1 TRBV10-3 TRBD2 CAIGRDYNEQFF TGTGCCATAGGGAGGGACTACAATGAGCAGTTCTTC
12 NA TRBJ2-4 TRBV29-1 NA CSVAENTDIQYF TGCAGCGTGGCAGAGAACACGGACATTCAGTACTTC
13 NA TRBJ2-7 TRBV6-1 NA CASSHMITYEQYF TGTGCCAGCAGCCACATGATAACCTACGAGCAGTACTTC
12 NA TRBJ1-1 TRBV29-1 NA CSVATLNTEAFF TGCAGCGTCGCTACATTGAACACTGAAGCTTTCTTT
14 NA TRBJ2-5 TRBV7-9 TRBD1 CASSGDRAAQTQYF TGTGCCAGCAGCGGGGACAGGGCCGCACAGACCCAGTACTTC
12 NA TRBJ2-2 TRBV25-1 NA CASRTGFGELFF TGTGCCAGCAGAACAGGGTTCGGGGAGCTGTTTTTT
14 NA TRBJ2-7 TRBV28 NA CASSLKGGTYEQYF TGTGCCAGCAGTTTGAAGGGCGGAACCTACGAGCAGTACTTC
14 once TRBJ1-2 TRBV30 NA CAWSVLAQGGGYTF TGTGCCTGGAGTGTACTGGCTCAGGGTGGAGGCTACACCTTC
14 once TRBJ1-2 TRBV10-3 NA CAISGPPTYYGYTF TGTGCCATTTCAGGGCCCCCGACCTACTATGGCTACACCTTC
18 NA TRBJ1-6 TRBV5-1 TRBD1 CASSLTGQRNAYNSPLHF TGCGCCAGCAGCTTAACGGGACAGCGAAATGCATATAATTCACCCCTCCACTTT
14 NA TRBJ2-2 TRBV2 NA CASSGRGSTGELFF TGTGCCAGCAGTGGGAGGGGTTCCACCGGGGAGCTGTTTTTT
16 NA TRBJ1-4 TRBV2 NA CASSEDSPATNEKLFF TGTGCCAGCAGTGAAGACAGCCCTGCAACTAATGAAAAACTGTTTTTT
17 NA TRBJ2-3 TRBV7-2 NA CASSPGRQGGMADTQYF TGTGCCAGCAGCCCTGGCAGACAGGGAGGGATGGCAGATACGCAGTATTTT
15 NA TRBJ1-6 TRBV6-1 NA CASGGARTVDSPLHF TGTGCCAGCGGTGGGGCTAGGACGGTCGATTCACCCCTCCACTTT
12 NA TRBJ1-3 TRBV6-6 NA CASSYEVYSIYF TGTGCCAGCAGTTACGAAGTGTATTCCATATATTTT
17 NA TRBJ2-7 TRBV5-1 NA CASSLTTQGGVPYEQYF TGCGCCAGCAGCTTGACGACCCAGGGGGGAGTTCCCTACGAGCAGTACTTC
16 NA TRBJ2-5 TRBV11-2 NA CASSSVRGPAQETQYF TGTGCCAGCAGTTCCGTCAGGGGTCCGGCTCAGGAGACCCAGTACTTC
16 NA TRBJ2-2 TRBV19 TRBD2 CASSPRLAANTGELFF TGTGCCAGTAGTCCCAGACTAGCCGCGAACACCGGGGAGCTGTTTTTT
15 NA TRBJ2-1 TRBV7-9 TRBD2 CASSLAFSGYNEQFF TGTGCCAGCAGCTTAGCCTTTAGCGGGTACAATGAGCAGTTCTTC
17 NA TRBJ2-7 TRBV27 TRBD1 CASSLSAGTASYYEQYF TGTGCCAGCAGTTTATCTGCCGGGACAGCCAGCTACTACGAGCAGTACTTC
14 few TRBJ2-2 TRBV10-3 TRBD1 CAIRTGTGAGELFF TGTGCCATCAGGACCGGGACAGGGGCCGGGGAGCTGTTTTTT
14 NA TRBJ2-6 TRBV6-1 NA CASSPTWGSNVLTF TGTGCCAGCAGTCCAACCTGGGGCTCCAACGTCCTGACTTTC
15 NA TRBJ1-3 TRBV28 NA CASSLVQNSGNTIYF TGTGCCAGCAGTTTGGTCCAGAACTCTGGAAACACCATATATTTT
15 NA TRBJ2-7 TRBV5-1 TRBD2 CASSNGVAGTYEQYF TGCGCCAGCAGCAATGGGGTAGCGGGGACCTACGAGCAGTACTTC